This TCR beta chain comes out of a study of read filtering for tumor transcriptome and immune sequencing. Study-wide context: By R-ISS, stages I, II and III held around 8, 15 and 7 patients.

Molecular barcoded adaptors covering alpha/delta and beta/gamma chains were used on roughly 400 ng RNA. TCRdb recomputed calls from the reads with MiXCR, one row per CDR3 protein. This repertoire shows 100,000 to 150,000 distinct CDR3 sequences, roughly 13% found once; its top ten account for 11%. This clonotype was recorded only once. Mismatch with germline at one junction end may stem from a read error. This TCR was recovered from a donor over 35 with multiple myeloma. Sequencing was performed on a population of CD138-negative cells sorted from bone marrow.

CDR3 bases: TGTGCCAGCAGCTATTGGACAGAGGCGAACACTGAAGATTTCTTT. Translated: CASSYWTEANTEDFF. The chain couples TRBV13 to TRBJ1-1, with D maybe TRBD1 (6 bases). This CDR3 is built from 15 residues. Germline V CDR1 and CDR2: PRHDT, FYEKMQ (reference sequence).